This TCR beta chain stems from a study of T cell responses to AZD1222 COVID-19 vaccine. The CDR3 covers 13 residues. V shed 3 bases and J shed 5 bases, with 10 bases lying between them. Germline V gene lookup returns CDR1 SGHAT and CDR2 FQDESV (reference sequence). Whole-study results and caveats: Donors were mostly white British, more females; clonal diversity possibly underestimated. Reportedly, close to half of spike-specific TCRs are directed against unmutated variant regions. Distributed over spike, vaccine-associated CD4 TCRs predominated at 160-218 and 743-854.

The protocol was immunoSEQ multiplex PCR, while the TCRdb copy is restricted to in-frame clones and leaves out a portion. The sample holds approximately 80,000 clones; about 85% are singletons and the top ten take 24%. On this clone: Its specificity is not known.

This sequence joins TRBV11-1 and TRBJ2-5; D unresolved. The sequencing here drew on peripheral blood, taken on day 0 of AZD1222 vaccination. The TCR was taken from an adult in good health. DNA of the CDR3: TGTGCCAGCAGCTTCCCCCGGACGGAGACCCAGTACTTC. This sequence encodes CASSFPRTETQYF.